This T cell receptor (beta chain) derives from a study of T cell repertoires in cytomegalovirus infection. This clonotype has only a few counts. Antigen specificity is unknown. Study-wide points: Dominant in the ex vivo response were TCR beta clonotypes restricted by HLA-C and specific for CMV.

TCRdb re-derived calls from the reads in MiXCR, one entry per CDR3 protein. The data contain 650,000 to 850,000 distinct CDR3 sequences, roughly 28% of them singletons. V dropped 5 bases and J dropped 0; count of bases not matched to a gene: 7. The CDR3 is made up of 15 amino acids. CDR1 MNHEY and CDR2 SMNVEV come from the germline V gene (reference sequence). This sequence originates from a human donor in good health (CMV status not recorded). Some clones in this sample may be carry-over from other donors' samples. The chain combines TRBV27 with TRBJ2-7; 7 bases line up with TRBD1. The sample in question was cultured CD8+ T cells from PBMCs, obtained from culture after CMV antigen stimulation. The CDR3 reads CASSISTGPSYEQYF. CDR3 DNA: TGTGCCAGCAGTATCTCGACAGGGCCCTCCTACGAGCAGTACTTC.